What follows are 17 T cell receptor beta chains derived from one specimen sequenced in a study of cytomegalovirus exposure and HLA in healthy donors. The PCR made use of 60 Vbeta and 13 Jbeta primers. Profiled with immunoSEQ multiplex PCR; TCRdb holds only in-frame clones, not every one. Found here are 90,000 to 130,000 clones, around 70% of them singletons; the top ten hold approximately 9.4%. Sequences were obtained from PBMCs. Receptor source: a man aged 25 to 45 in good health and CMV-seropositive.

This clone was picked up a small number of times. The chain is built from TRBV15 and TRBJ2-5; D not certain. CDR1 and CDR2 from the germline V gene are LNHNV and YYDKDF (reference sequence). The length of the CDR3 is 15 residues. V lost 2 bases and J 7 bases, leaving 17 bases between the germline ends. In DNA, the CDR3 is TGTGCCACCAGCAGACCCATTGACCCCCCAGGGACCCAGTACTTC. Translation gives CATSRPIDPPGTQYF.

The chain combines TRBV19 with TRBJ2-7, with 7 bases fitting TRBD1. The CDR3 is 15 residues long. Germline V gene lookup returns CDR1 LNHDA and CDR2 SQIVND (reference sequence). After removal of 0 bases from V and 9 bases from J, the junction contained 11 bases not matched to a gene. The DNA for the CDR3 is TGTGCCAGTAGTATAGATTTGAACAGGGGTTTTCCGCAGTACGTC. Protein sequence: CASSIDLNRGFPQYV.

CDR3 DNA: TGCGCCAGCAGCCTGAGGACAGGGATTGAAGAGACCCAGTACTTC. As protein: CASSLRTGIEETQYF. V usage is TRBV5-1 and J usage is TRBJ2-5; the match to TRBD1 covers 8 bases. The V and J ends lost 4 bases and 3 bases, in that order; junction bases with no gene match: 8. CDR3 length equals 15 residues. From germline, CDR1 is SGHRS and CDR2 YFSETQ.

V gene TRBV9 combines with J gene TRBJ2-1, with 7 bases lining up with TRBD2. V lost 3 bases, J lost 5 bases, and 8 bases stayed unmatched. Germline V gene data show CDR1 as SGDLS and CDR2 as YYNGEE. The CDR3 extends over 15 amino acids. In DNA, the CDR3 is TGTGCCAGCAGCGCAGATGGACTAGTGAACAATGAGCAGTTCTTC. Translated: CASSADGLVNNEQFF.

The rearrangement uses TRBV4-3 and TRBJ1-2, with D unresolved. V lost 4 bases to trimming and J lost 3 bases, with 9 bases between them. This CDR3 is built from 13 residues. Germline CDR1 is LGHNA and CDR2 is YSLEER. The CDR3 nucleotides read TGCGCCAGCAGCCCGTCAGGCTACTATGGCTACACCTTC. Its translation is CASSPSGYYGYTF.

The chain employs TRBV29-1 and TRBJ1-1; 8 nucleotides align to TRBD1. Per the germline V gene, CDR1 is SQVTM and CDR2 is ANQGSEA. V trimming: 7 bases; J trimming: 4 bases; junction bases outside the gene matches: 2. This CDR3 has 11 residues. The CDR3 region is CSGGQGTEAFF. CDR3 DNA sequence: TGCAGCGGCGGACAGGGCACTGAAGCTTTCTTT. Drawing the rest from reference TRBV29-1 and TRBJ1-1, the complete variable domain is SAVISQKPSRDICQRGTSLTIQCQVDSQVTMMFWYRQQPGQSLTLIATANQGSEATYESGFVIDKFPISRPNLTFSTLTVSNMSPEDSSIYLCSGGQGTEAFFGQGTRLTVV.

This chain connects TRBV10-3 to TRBJ1-1, with D perhaps matching TRBD1 (6 bases). This CDR3 has 13 amino acids. From germline, CDR1 is ENHRY and CDR2 SYGVKD. Trimming shortened V by 7 bases and J by 2 bases, and 11 bases separated the two germline ends. The CDR3 here is CAIMGHTNTEAFF. In nucleotides, the CDR3 is TGTGCCATCATGGGACACACCAACACTGAAGCTTTCTTT.

This clone was picked up one time. V usage is TRBV4-3 and J usage is TRBJ2-1; no clear D. Looked up from germline, CDR1 is LGHNA and CDR2 is YSLEER. The CDR3 is 13 residues long. V was pared by 3 bases and J by 0 bases, with 3 bases between. The CDR3: CASSHGSYNEQFF. DNA for the CDR3: TGCGCCAGCAGCCACGGCTCCTACAATGAGCAGTTCTTC.

This chain uses TRBV5-1 with TRBJ2-3, with a weak D call TRBD1 (5 bases). Trimming pared 1 base from V and 3 bases from J, leaving 15 bases between. Germline lookup yields CDR1 SGHRS and CDR2 YFSETQ. This CDR3 contains 16 residues. CDR3 bases: TGCGCCAGCAGCTTGAATACCAGGGTAGGGACAGATACGCAGTATTTT. The encoded protein is CASSLNTRVGTDTQYF. Combining the CDR3 with reference TRBV5-1 and TRBJ2-3 gives the whole variable domain KAGVTQTPRYLIKTRGQQVTLSCSPISGHRSVSWYQQTPGQGLQFLFEYFSETQRNKGNFPGRFSGRQFSNSRSEMNVSTLELGDSALYLCASSLNTRVGTDTQYFGPGTRLTVL.

The chain employs TRBV9 and TRBJ2-7; 7 nucleotides agree with TRBD2. V shed 4 bases, J shed 0 bases, and the junction held 10 bases outside the gene matches. CDR3 size: 16 residues. CDR1 and CDR2 from the germline V gene are SGDLS and YYNGEE. The DNA for the CDR3 is TGTGCCAGCAGCACCCCCCGGGGGGAGAGCTCCTACGAGCAGTACTTC. The encoded protein is CASSTPRGESSYEQYF.

This chain connects TRBV6-5 to TRBJ1-1; D is uncertain. The CDR3 contains 13 residues. The germline V and J ends were trimmed by 5 bases and 1 base, with 8 bases remaining between them. Germline V gives CDR1 MNHEY, CDR2 SVGAGI. Here the CDR3 DNA reads TGTGCCAGCAGTCAAATCAAGAACACTGAAGCTTTCTTT. Its protein product is CASSQIKNTEAFF.

This rearrangement joins TRBV19 to TRBJ2-5; the D gene is possibly TRBD1 (7 bases). Trimming removed 8 bases at V and 2 bases at J, with 15 bases between. The CDR3 consists of 14 residues. Germline CDR1 and CDR2: LNHDA and SQIVND (reference sequence). The chain's CDR3 is CASADRDWQETQYF. The CDR3 nucleotides read TGTGCCAGTGCTGACAGGGACTGGCAAGAGACCCAGTACTTC. Complete variable domain (other parts from reference TRBV19 and TRBJ2-5): DGGITQSPKYLFRKEGQNVTLSCEQNLNHDAMYWYRQDPGQGLRLIYYSQIVNDFQKGDIAEGYSVSREKKESFPLTVTSAQKNPTAFYLCASADRDWQETQYFGPGTRLLVL.

The CDR3 is CAWSGLFGTQYF. In DNA form, the CDR3 reads TGTGCCTGGAGTGGGCTGTTTGGGACCCAGTACTTC. The V call is TRBV30, the J call TRBJ2-5, with D hard to call. Trimming took off 1 base at V and 7 bases at J, with 10 bases between the two ends. The CDR3 consists of 12 residues. Germline loops: CDR1 GTSNPN, CDR2 SVGIG (reference sequence).

The genes are TRBV6-1 and TRBJ1-1, with TRBD1 matching 10 bases. Trimming at V came to 7 bases and at J to 5 bases, leaving 7 bases not matched to a gene. The CDR3 is 14 amino acids. CDR1 is MNHNS, CDR2 SASEGT, per germline. CDR3 amino acids: CASIRDRGRTEAFF. In DNA form, the CDR3 reads TGTGCCAGCATTCGAGACAGGGGGCGAACTGAAGCTTTCTTT.

Notes on this clone: An end of the junction differs from the germline gene, which may be a read error. The V and J genes are TRBV5-4 and TRBJ2-5; D is perhaps TRBD2 (5 bases). CDR3 length: 10 amino acids. Germline V gene sequence: CDR1 SGHNT, CDR2 YYREEE (reference sequence). CDR3 nucleotides: TGTGCCAGCAGCGGGGAGCAGGAGGACTTC. This gives the protein CASSGEQEDF.

In this sample, this clone turned up a few times. The V and J genes are TRBV14 and TRBJ1-1; D not certain. V lost 1 base to trimming and J lost 0 bases, with 3 bases between them. CDR1 and CDR2 from the germline V gene are SGHDN and FVKESK. This CDR3 has 13 amino acids. The CDR3 bases are TGTGCCAGCAGCCAAGTAATGAACACTGAAGCTTTCTTT. The encoded protein is CASSQVMNTEAFF.

The chain recombines TRBV21-1 with TRBJ1-5. TRBV21-1 is recorded as a pseudogene. The CDR3 contains 17 residues. The CDR3 reads CASSKALWGGVRQPQHF. Written as DNA, the CDR3 is TGTGCCAGCAGCAAAGCGCTTTGGGGGGGTGTGAGGCAGCCCCAGCATTTT.